This T cell receptor (beta chain) stems from a study of identical twins. A single record per CDR3 protein comes from TCRdb applying MiXCR to the 5' RACE reads. The data show some 560,000 distinct CDR3 sequences, 9.5% to 10% seen once. Between the trimmed V and J ends, which lost 4 bases and 6 bases, there was a span of 16 bases. The CDR3 spans 15 residues. The germline V gene has CDR1 SNHLY and CDR2 FYNNEI. Another study also made use of these data, one on yellow fever vaccine responses in identical twins.

The chain is built from TRBV2 and TRBJ2-1; D tentatively fits TRBD1 or TRBD2 (5 bases each). The receptor comes from a young woman in good health. Sequencing input: PBMCs. The CDR3 here is CASSGRDGALNEQFF. For the CDR3, the DNA is TGTGCCAGCAGTGGCCGGGACGGGGCACTCAATGAGCAGTTCTTC.